This is a list of T cell receptor beta chains from one sample in a study of shared clonotypes between healthy human individuals. The assay was immunoSEQ multiplex PCR, and TCRdb's table has in-frame clones only and misses some. This sample has just over 2,000,000 clones; roughly 94% occur once, and the top ten carry 0.1% to 0.15%. The source material was naive CD4+ T cells sorted from blood. The source is a man between 18 and 35 years old in good health. Both conserved end residues are part of each CDR3. D genes are given only for firm matches. Rows give clone size only sometimes, using once, few, many, or a class for an expanded clone.

D gene,V gene,clone size,J gene,CDR3 protein,CDR3 DNA
.,TRBV9,few,TRBJ1-6,CASSVGGGVPLHF,TGTGCCAGCAGCGTAGGAGGGGGAGTACCCCTCCACTTT
TRBD2,TRBV5-1,.,TRBJ2-5,CASSGPGGQETQYF,TGCGCCAGCAGTGGGCCGGGGGGACAAGAGACCCAGTACTTC
.,TRBV18,.,TRBJ2-5,CASSPSGGIQETQYF,TGTGCCAGCTCACCCTCAGGGGGGATCCAAGAGACCCAGTACTTC
TRBD2,TRBV19,.,TRBJ2-3,CASRPGGSADTQYF,TGTGCCAGTAGACCCGGCGGGAGTGCAGATACGCAGTATTTT
.,TRBV29-1,.,TRBJ1-2,CSGIDGYTF,TGCAGCGGGATAGATGGCTACACCTTC
.,TRBV4-3,.,TRBJ1-2,CASSQEGGWDGYTF,TGCGCCAGCAGCCAAGAAGGGGGTTGGGATGGCTACACCTTC
.,TRBV4-1,.,TRBJ2-1,CASSQGWGNNEQFF,TGCGCCAGCAGCCAAGGATGGGGCAACAATGAGCAGTTCTTC
TRBD1,TRBV5-4,.,TRBJ2-2,CASSPTGGATGELFF,TGTGCCAGCAGCCCCACAGGGGGCGCGACCGGGGAGCTGTTTTTT
TRBD1,TRBV5-4,.,TRBJ2-7,CASSWTGDSYEQYF,TGTGCCAGCAGTTGGACAGGGGATTCCTACGAGCAGTACTTC
TRBD1,TRBV30,.,TRBJ1-4,CAWKGKTGVSEKLFF,TGTGCCTGGAAGGGGAAGACAGGGGTTAGTGAAAAACTGTTTTTT
.,TRBV7-2,.,TRBJ2-5,CASSLISMAAKGETQYF,TGTGCCAGCAGCTTAATATCGATGGCGGCCAAGGGAGAGACCCAGTACTTC
TRBD1,TRBV6-4,.,TRBJ1-2,CASSDQFRTGVDYGYTF,TGTGCCAGCAGTGATCAATTTAGGACAGGGGTGGACTATGGCTACACCTTC
.,TRBV10-3,many,TRBJ1-3,CAIGESGNTIYF,TGTGCCATCGGAGAGTCTGGAAACACCATATATTTT
.,TRBV19,once,TRBJ2-7,CASSILYEQYF,TGTGCCAGTAGTATACTCTACGAGCAGTACTTC
.,TRBV9,.,TRBJ2-2,CASRDGNTGELFF,TGTGCCAGCCGCGACGGGAACACCGGGGAGCTGTTTTTT
TRBD1,TRBV30,.,TRBJ2-2,CAWSVTGGTGELFF,TGTGCCTGGAGTGTCACAGGGGGCACCGGGGAGCTGTTTTTT
.,TRBV7-9,.,TRBJ1-6,CASTREGPLHF,TGTGCCAGCACCCGGGAGGGCCCCCTCCACTTT
TRBD2,TRBV19,.,TRBJ2-4,CASSSREGIQYF,TGTGCCAGTAGTAGCAGGGAGGGCATTCAGTACTTC
.,TRBV6-5,.,TRBJ1-4,CATGKGNNEKLFF,TGTGCCACCGGCAAGGGAAATAATGAAAAACTGTTTTTT
.,TRBV14,.,TRBJ1-2,CASSIVEGTAYGYTF,TGTGCCAGCAGCATCGTGGAGGGGACGGCCTATGGCTACACCTTC
TRBD2,TRBV6-1,.,TRBJ2-1,CASSGLAGPYAEQFF,TGTGCCAGCAGTGGACTAGCGGGACCTTATGCTGAGCAGTTCTTC
.,TRBV7-3,.,TRBJ1-5,CASSGRGLNQPQHF,TGTGCCAGCAGCGGCCGGGGACTGAATCAGCCCCAGCATTTT
TRBD1,TRBV25-1,.,TRBJ1-2,CASSDLNRGSYGYTF,TGTGCCAGCAGTGATCTGAACAGGGGATCCTATGGCTACACCTTC
.,TRBV4-1,.,TRBJ2-2,CASSQEGSTGELFF,TGCGCCAGCAGCCAAGAGGGTTCCACCGGGGAGCTGTTTTTT
.,TRBV7-9,.,TRBJ1-4,CASSLETGPATNEKLFF,TGTGCCAGCAGCTTAGAGACAGGACCCGCAACTAATGAAAAACTGTTTTTT
TRBD1,TRBV6-6,.,TRBJ1-2,CASSYPGTGSYTF,TGTGCCAGCAGTTACCCTGGGACAGGTTCCTACACCTTC
TRBD1,TRBV5-4,.,TRBJ2-7,CASSRGQGWNEQYF,TGCGCCAGCAGCCGGGGACAGGGTTGGAACGAGCAGTACTTC
TRBD1,TRBV2,.,TRBJ2-3,CASQGENTDTQYF,TGTGCCAGCCAGGGGGAGAACACAGATACGCAGTATTTT
TRBD2,TRBV9,.,TRBJ2-5,CASSAGLAGGRQETQYF,TGTGCCAGCAGCGCCGGACTAGCGGGGGGGAGGCAAGAGACCCAGTACTTC
.,TRBV5-6,.,TRBJ1-6,CASSFGQGDSPLHF,TGTGCCAGCAGCTTCGGGCAGGGAGATTCACCCCTCCACTTT
TRBD1,TRBV19,many,TRBJ2-7,CATAVGTGQNEQYF,TGTGCCACAGCGGTCGGGACAGGGCAAAACGAGCAGTACTTC
TRBD1,TRBV30,.,TRBJ1-2,CAWSVHGRGVGYTF,TGTGCCTGGAGTGTACATGGCAGGGGGGTTGGCTACACCTTC
TRBD1,TRBV5-1,.,TRBJ2-5,CASSLVGQGIETQYF,TGCGCCAGCAGCTTGGTGGGACAGGGAATTGAGACCCAGTACTTC
.,TRBV5-1,.,TRBJ1-1,CASSLERVGTEAFF,TGCGCCAGCAGCTTGGAGCGGGTGGGCACTGAAGCTTTCTTT
.,TRBV11-2,once,TRBJ1-1,CASSLAEYNTEAFF,TGTGCCAGCAGCTTAGCAGAGTATAACACTGAAGCTTTCTTT
.,TRBV20-1,.,TRBJ2-5,CSARDQETQYF,TGCAGTGCTAGAGATCAAGAGACCCAGTACTTC
TRBD1,TRBV5-1,.,TRBJ2-7,CASSWTGGYEQYF,TGCGCCAGCAGCTGGACAGGGGGCTACGAGCAGTACTTC
.,TRBV4-1,.,TRBJ1-3,CASSLQGSTIYF,TGCGCCAGCAGCCTACAGGGTAGCACCATATATTTT
TRBD1,TRBV5-1,.,TRBJ1-5,CASSLGLEGAGNQPQHF,TGCGCCAGCAGCTTGGGATTGGAGGGGGCTGGCAATCAGCCCCAGCATTTT
.,TRBV7-9,.,TRBJ2-7,CASTGIYEQYF,TGTGCCAGCACAGGGATCTACGAGCAGTACTTC